A selection of T cell receptor beta chains follows, all from one sample in a study of Graves' ophthalmopathy and Graves' hyperthyroidism. MiXCR was run by TCRdb on the multiplex PCR reads, yielding one entry per CDR3 protein. The sample contains approximately 700,000 distinct CDR3 sequences, just over 40% of which appear only once. Material for sequencing was peripheral blood. The receptors here all came from an adult man with Graves' ophthalmopathy. CDR3s include the opening cysteine and the closing phenylalanine or tryptophan. A D gene is named only where the DNA matches it firmly. Not all rows give a size; the values are once, few, many and, for expanded clones, a class.

CDR3 DNA: TGTGCCAGCAGACCTGATCGGGACAGCTTTGGAAACACCATATATTTT; CDR3 protein: CASRPDRDSFGNTIYF; V gene: TRBV10-3; D gene: TRBD1; J gene: TRBJ1-3; clone size: NA
CDR3 DNA: TGTGCCAGCAGACGGACAGGGTACCAAGAGACCCAGTACTTC; CDR3 protein: CASRRTGYQETQYF; V gene: TRBV12-3/TRBV12-4; D gene: TRBD1; J gene: TRBJ2-5; clone size: NA
CDR3 DNA: TGTGCCAGCAGCGCGTCAGCCCGGGGGAACACTGAAGCTTTCTTT; CDR3 protein: CASSASARGNTEAFF; V gene: TRBV5-6; D gene: NA; J gene: TRBJ1-1; clone size: NA
CDR3 DNA: TGTGCCAGCAGCTTAGCTCGTTATGACAATGAGCAGTTCTTC; CDR3 protein: CASSLARYDNEQFF; V gene: TRBV7-6; D gene: NA; J gene: TRBJ2-1; clone size: NA
CDR3 DNA: TGTGCCAGCAGCCAAGAATATCGTCGACCCGGGGAGCTGTTTTTT; CDR3 protein: CASSQEYRRPGELFF; V gene: TRBV7-2; D gene: NA; J gene: TRBJ2-2; clone size: NA
CDR3 DNA: TGTGCTAGTGGTTTGGCACGGGACAGCCCGACCTACGAGCAGTACTTC; CDR3 protein: CASGLARDSPTYEQYF; V gene: TRBV12-5; D gene: TRBD1; J gene: TRBJ2-7; clone size: NA
CDR3 DNA: TGTGCCAGCAGCTCAACGCCTGGGACGGATGGCTACACCTTC; CDR3 protein: CASSSTPGTDGYTF; V gene: TRBV7-2; D gene: NA; J gene: TRBJ1-2; clone size: many
CDR3 DNA: TGCAGTGCTAGATGGCAGGGGAGCTCTGGAAACACCATATATTTT; CDR3 protein: CSARWQGSSGNTIYF; V gene: TRBV20-1; D gene: NA; J gene: TRBJ1-3; clone size: NA
CDR3 DNA: TGTGCCAGCACCCACGGGGAGGGGGAAAAACTGTTTTTT; CDR3 protein: CASTHGEGEKLFF; V gene: TRBV12-3/TRBV12-4; D gene: NA; J gene: TRBJ1-4; clone size: NA
CDR3 DNA: TGTGCCAGCAGCCCCGAGTGGGGTAAAGCAACTAATGAAAAACTGTTTTTT; CDR3 protein: CASSPEWGKATNEKLFF; V gene: TRBV19; D gene: NA; J gene: TRBJ1-4; clone size: NA
CDR3 DNA: TGTGCCAGCAGCTTGGGGGGGCAGGGTGTGCAGCCCCAGCATTTT; CDR3 protein: CASSLGGQGVQPQHF; V gene: TRBV5-8; D gene: NA; J gene: TRBJ1-5; clone size: few
CDR3 DNA: TGTGCCAGCAGCTTCGAGCAGTACTTC; CDR3 protein: CASSFEQYF; V gene: TRBV7-9; D gene: NA; J gene: TRBJ2-7; clone size: few
CDR3 DNA: TGCGCCAGCAGCCAAGGGATCCAGGGTGTGAACACTGAAGCTTTCTTT; CDR3 protein: CASSQGIQGVNTEAFF; V gene: TRBV4-3; D gene: NA; J gene: TRBJ1-1; clone size: NA
CDR3 DNA: TGTGCCAGCAGTCCTACGGTCCACGAGCAGTACTTC; CDR3 protein: CASSPTVHEQYF; V gene: TRBV2; D gene: NA; J gene: TRBJ2-7; clone size: many
CDR3 DNA: TGTGCCACCAGCAGACCCGGGACAGGGGGAGAGGAGCAGTACTTC; CDR3 protein: CATSRPGTGGEEQYF; V gene: TRBV15; D gene: TRBD1; J gene: TRBJ2-7; clone size: NA
CDR3 DNA: TGTGCCAGCAGGGAAGGGTTGTTCTACGAGCAGTACTTC; CDR3 protein: CASREGLFYEQYF; V gene: TRBV6-1; D gene: NA; J gene: TRBJ2-7; clone size: NA
CDR3 DNA: TGCGCCAGCAGCTTAAGGACGGTGGGGATTACCTACGAGCAGTACTTC; CDR3 protein: CASSLRTVGITYEQYF; V gene: TRBV5-1; D gene: NA; J gene: TRBJ2-7; clone size: NA
CDR3 DNA: TGCAGTGCTGCGCCCGCGGGACAGGGGAACACTGAAGCTTTC; CDR3 protein: CSAAPAGQGNTEAF; V gene: TRBV20-1; D gene: TRBD1; J gene: TRBJ2-6; clone size: NA
CDR3 DNA: TGTGCCAGCAGTCCCGGACAGAATTCACCCCTCCACTTT; CDR3 protein: CASSPGQNSPLHF; V gene: TRBV7-9; D gene: NA; J gene: TRBJ1-6; clone size: many
CDR3 DNA: TGTGCCACCAGCAGAGCCGGCCACAGGGACACTGAAGCTTTCTTT; CDR3 protein: CATSRAGHRDTEAFF; V gene: TRBV15; D gene: NA; J gene: TRBJ1-1; clone size: many
CDR3 DNA: TGCGCCAGCAGTGAGTCCGGGACTAGCGGGGCCGGGGAGCTGTTTTTT; CDR3 protein: CASSESGTSGAGELFF; V gene: TRBV10-2; D gene: TRBD2; J gene: TRBJ2-2; clone size: many
CDR3 DNA: TGTGCCAGCCGCCCGGGACCGGCGCAAGAGACCCAGTACTTC; CDR3 protein: CASRPGPAQETQYF; V gene: TRBV6-5; D gene: NA; J gene: TRBJ2-5; clone size: NA
CDR3 DNA: TGTGCCAGCAGCTTAGTGGGGGGCACAGATACGCAGTATTTT; CDR3 protein: CASSLVGGTDTQYF; V gene: TRBV11-2; D gene: NA; J gene: TRBJ2-3; clone size: NA
CDR3 DNA: TGTGCCATCAGAGAGGGACAGACAACTAATTCACCCCTCCACTTT; CDR3 protein: CAIREGQTTNSPLHF; V gene: TRBV10-3; D gene: TRBD1; J gene: TRBJ1-6; clone size: NA
CDR3 DNA: TGCAGTGCTAGACAAATGAATCCGACGGACAAGTACTACACCTTC; CDR3 protein: CSARQMNPTDKYYTF; V gene: TRBV20-1; D gene: NA; J gene: TRBJ1-2; clone size: few
CDR3 DNA: TGTGCCAGCAGTTCCGAAGCCTACAATGAGCAGTTCTTC; CDR3 protein: CASSSEAYNEQFF; V gene: TRBV2; D gene: NA; J gene: TRBJ2-1; clone size: few
CDR3 DNA: TGTGCCAGCAGTCGACTAGCGGGAGCAGGAGAGCAGTACTTC; CDR3 protein: CASSRLAGAGEQYF; V gene: TRBV6-4; D gene: TRBD2; J gene: TRBJ2-7; clone size: NA
CDR3 DNA: TGTGCCAGCAGCCAAGAAGGGGGGAGGTACGAGCAGTACTTC; CDR3 protein: CASSQEGGRYEQYF; V gene: TRBV3-1; D gene: NA; J gene: TRBJ2-7; clone size: NA
CDR3 DNA: TGTGCCAGCAGTGAATATCGGCAGGGAGACAGACAAGAGACCCAGTACTTC; CDR3 protein: CASSEYRQGDRQETQYF; V gene: TRBV25-1; D gene: NA; J gene: TRBJ2-5; clone size: NA
CDR3 DNA: TGTGCCAGCAGCGCGGGGCTAGCGGGCACCTACGAGCAGTACTTC; CDR3 protein: CASSAGLAGTYEQYF; V gene: TRBV2; D gene: TRBD2; J gene: TRBJ2-7; clone size: many
CDR3 DNA: TGTGCCAGCAGCTTGGGGGACAGTCGCACAGATACGCAGTATTTT; CDR3 protein: CASSLGDSRTDTQYF; V gene: TRBV7-9; D gene: TRBD1; J gene: TRBJ2-3; clone size: few
CDR3 DNA: TGTGCCAGCAGCGCGGGACAGGCCCAAGAGACCCAGTACTTC; CDR3 protein: CASSAGQAQETQYF; V gene: TRBV7-8; D gene: TRBD1; J gene: TRBJ2-5; clone size: many
CDR3 DNA: TGTGCCAGCAGGGTTACCGGCTGGGGCGACGGGAACTATGGCTACACCTTC; CDR3 protein: CASRVTGWGDGNYGYTF; V gene: TRBV2; D gene: NA; J gene: TRBJ1-2; clone size: many
CDR3 DNA: TGCAGTGCAGGGGGGGCGGAAGGGGGACAGTCCTACGAGCAGTACTTC; CDR3 protein: CSAGGAEGGQSYEQYF; V gene: TRBV20-1; D gene: NA; J gene: TRBJ2-7; clone size: NA
CDR3 DNA: TGCAGCGTTATAGGGACAGGGAATTTGCTAGAGCAGTACTTC; CDR3 protein: CSVIGTGNLLEQYF; V gene: TRBV29-1; D gene: TRBD1; J gene: TRBJ2-7; clone size: NA
CDR3 DNA: TGTGCCAGCAGTGATCCTCCGGGACAGGGGGTTTGGGAGCAGTACTTC; CDR3 protein: CASSDPPGQGVWEQYF; V gene: TRBV2; D gene: TRBD1; J gene: TRBJ2-7; clone size: many
CDR3 DNA: TGTGCCAGCAGCTCAAGTCAGGGGTACGAGCAGTACTTC; CDR3 protein: CASSSSQGYEQYF; V gene: TRBV7-3; D gene: NA; J gene: TRBJ2-7; clone size: many
CDR3 DNA: TGTGCCAGCAGCCAAGATCTCGGGGGGCCCAATCAGCCCCAGCATTTT; CDR3 protein: CASSQDLGGPNQPQHF; V gene: TRBV7-2; D gene: NA; J gene: TRBJ1-5; clone size: NA
CDR3 DNA: TGCAGCGTTGAAGGGACAGAGATTCGCGAGCAGTACTTC; CDR3 protein: CSVEGTEIREQYF; V gene: TRBV29-1; D gene: NA; J gene: TRBJ2-7; clone size: NA
CDR3 DNA: TGTGCCAGCAGCCCCTCAGGGGACACTGAAGCTTTCTTT; CDR3 protein: CASSPSGDTEAFF; V gene: TRBV6-5; D gene: NA; J gene: TRBJ1-1; clone size: NA
CDR3 DNA: TGTGCCAGCACTCGGACAGGGGCGAGCTCTGGAAACACCATATATTTT; CDR3 protein: CASTRTGASSGNTIYF; V gene: TRBV10-3; D gene: TRBD1; J gene: TRBJ1-3; clone size: few
CDR3 DNA: TGTGCCAGCAGCGCCCGACTAGAGGGGGCCTACGAGCATTTT; CDR3 protein: CASSARLEGAYEHF; V gene: TRBV7-6; D gene: TRBD1; J gene: TRBJ1-5; clone size: NA
CDR3 DNA: TGCAGCGTGGCCGACAGGGGGTTTACAGAGACCCAGTACTTC; CDR3 protein: CSVADRGFTETQYF; V gene: TRBV29-1; D gene: TRBD1; J gene: TRBJ2-5; clone size: many
CDR3 DNA: TGTGCCAGCAGCTTAGCTCAAGGACGACGACTGTTTTTT; CDR3 protein: CASSLAQGRRLFF; V gene: TRBV7-3; D gene: NA; J gene: TRBJ1-4; clone size: NA
CDR3 DNA: TGTGCTAGTGTTGCGGGGGAAAGCTCTGGGGCCAACGTCCTGACTTTC; CDR3 protein: CASVAGESSGANVLTF; V gene: TRBV19; D gene: TRBD2; J gene: TRBJ2-6; clone size: few
CDR3 DNA: TGTGCCAGCGGAGTTTCGACAGCAATCTACGAGCAGTACTTC; CDR3 protein: CASGVSTAIYEQYF; V gene: TRBV6-6; D gene: NA; J gene: TRBJ2-7; clone size: NA
CDR3 DNA: TGCAGCGTTCTAGGGATTGGGGCCAACGTCCTGACTTTC; CDR3 protein: CSVLGIGANVLTF; V gene: TRBV29-1; D gene: NA; J gene: TRBJ2-6; clone size: many
CDR3 DNA: TGCGCCAGCAGCCATCAACCTCCGTGGACAGAGCCACATCATAGCAATCAGCCCCAGCATTTT; CDR3 protein: CASSHQPPWTEPHHSNQPQHF; V gene: TRBV4-1; D gene: NA; J gene: TRBJ1-5; clone size: few
CDR3 DNA: TGTGCCAGCAGTTACGTGTCGGAAGCTCAGCCCCAGCATTTT; CDR3 protein: CASSYVSEAQPQHF; V gene: TRBV6-1; D gene: NA; J gene: TRBJ1-5; clone size: NA
CDR3 DNA: TGTGCCAGCAGTTATACCGGGACAGGGGAAAATCCTGAAGCTTTCTTT; CDR3 protein: CASSYTGTGENPEAFF; V gene: TRBV7-2; D gene: TRBD1; J gene: TRBJ1-1; clone size: NA
CDR3 DNA: TGTGCCACCAGCAGTGGGAGGTTGGCACAGAGCTCCTACGAGCAGTACTTC; CDR3 protein: CATSSGRLAQSSYEQYF; V gene: TRBV15; D gene: NA; J gene: TRBJ2-7; clone size: NA
CDR3 DNA: TGTGCCAGCAGCTTGTTTTGGGATTCGAACGAGCAGTACTTC; CDR3 protein: CASSLFWDSNEQYF; V gene: TRBV5-8; D gene: NA; J gene: TRBJ2-7; clone size: NA
CDR3 DNA: TGCGCCAGCAGCCAACTCGGACAGGGTACCGGGGAGCTGTTTTTT; CDR3 protein: CASSQLGQGTGELFF; V gene: TRBV4-1; D gene: TRBD1; J gene: TRBJ2-2; clone size: few
CDR3 DNA: TGTGCCAGCAGCGTAGATGGAGGGATGAACACTGAAGCTTTCTTT; CDR3 protein: CASSVDGGMNTEAFF; V gene: TRBV9; D gene: NA; J gene: TRBJ1-1; clone size: many
CDR3 DNA: TGCGCCAGCAGCCAAATTATTGTGCGGGAGGCCTACGAGCAGTACTTC; CDR3 protein: CASSQIIVREAYEQYF; V gene: TRBV9; D gene: TRBD2; J gene: TRBJ2-7; clone size: NA